This T cell receptor (beta chain) was captured in a study of blood T cell repertoires in COVID-19 (dated by TCRdb to 2018 to 2021). With respect to the entire study: Samples from collaborators originated in the United States, Italy and Spain and spanned both the acute and convalescent phases of COVID-19. The repertoires were released in a freely available public database intended as a resource for research on the immune response to SARS-CoV-2. Subjects who had been exposed to COVID-19, were actively infected with it, or had recovered from it provided the deeply sampled blood TCRbeta repertoires that made up the dataset. The samples were drawn from the first 160 participants of the ongoing ImmuneRACE study and from 950 to 1,500 subjects provided by 6 global collaborators. Where available, HLA class I and class II types were obtained from metadata supplied by the sample provider rather than from assay-based typing. The material from the prospective study consisted of cDNA or gDNA derived from T cells, B-cell-depleted T cells, or PBMCs. Sample metadata almost always included a de-identified subject ID, COVID-19 status, age in years and sex.

The paper's findings and limits, for the study overall: The amount of clinical and demographic metadata varied by source and participant and was provided uncurated.

As to this clone: Its antigen remains undetermined. One base away there is no much larger clone; base qualities are not given.

At one collaborating source in Seattle, patients were enrolled during active infection and were followed longitudinally through the course of disease. Each collaborating institution followed its own protocols to collect whole blood in K2EDTA tubes. Collaborator samples were shipped for TCRbeta analysis as frozen whole blood, isolated PBMCs, or DNA extracted from either sample type. TCRbeta CDR3 regions were amplified from genomic DNA by means of the immunoSEQ Assay, a bias-controlled multiplex PCR. The study's processing was this. Nucleated cell counts per sample were estimated from amplification of reference gene primers within the assay. To quantify the absolute abundance of each unique TCRbeta CDR3 rearrangement, sequence reads were collapsed and filtered. For each sample, productive Simpson clonality was calculated as the square root of Simpson's diversity index across productive rearrangements. This immuneACCESS table, as held by TCRdb, lists in-frame sequences with V and J called but not all clones. Of the missing ones, under half trace to an unresolved V gene in checked studies; the others have no known cause. For V, J and clone size, that table is used; D and trimming come from the DNA. In all, the sample holds under 400,000 clones, and around 89% of those were seen once. Approximately 1.8% of the sample belongs to the ten largest clones.

Trimming takes 2 bases off V and 0 bases off J; junction bases not matched to a gene: 9. The CDR3 has 17 amino acids, counting the end cysteine and phenylalanine. Solely the CDR3 DNA is kept, with 51 bases framed from the first base. From a lookup of the germline V gene (reference sequence), CDR1 and CDR2 are LGHDT and YNNKEL. Here the chain combines TRBV3-1 (or the pseudogene TRBV3-2) and TRBJ1-2, and TRBD1 aligns with 7 junction nucleotides. Sequenced sample: peripheral blood. The TCR originated in a woman in her 30s with COVID-19, enrolled during active disease. The sequenced DNA: TGTGCCAGCAGCCAACTCTACAGGGGAGAGGCTAACTATGGCTACACCTTC. It is translated as CASSQLYRGEANYGYTF.